Listed below are T cell receptor beta chains from one sample, sequenced in a study of T cell responses to AZD1222 COVID-19 vaccine. Libraries were prepared by immunoSEQ multiplex PCR; TCRdb keeps only in-frame clonotypes and omits some of them. This table has about 140,000 clones, approximately 95% appearing once. The sample here was peripheral blood, taken on day 0 of MenACWY control vaccination. The receptors come from an adult in good health. Each CDR3 is given with its conserved first and last residue. Each record gives: V gene, clone size, J gene, D gene, CDR3 protein, CDR3 DNA. The D gene is left open where the match is weak. Clone size appears in some rows only: once, few, many, or a class for an expanded clone.

v_call: TRBV6-1; clone_size: .; j_call: TRBJ1-4; d_call: .; cdr3_aa: CASSEGRELERLFF; cdr3_nt: TGTGCCAGCAGTGAAGGGAGGGAGTTGGAAAGGCTGTTTTTT
v_call: TRBV2; clone_size: .; j_call: TRBJ1-1; d_call: TRBD1; cdr3_aa: CASKLQGGDTEAFF; cdr3_nt: TGTGCCAGCAAACTACAGGGGGGCGACACTGAAGCTTTCTTT
v_call: TRBV5-1; clone_size: .; j_call: TRBJ1-2; d_call: .; cdr3_aa: CASSLGTAVFYGYTF; cdr3_nt: TGCGCCAGCAGCTTGGGGACAGCAGTCTTCTATGGCTACACCTTC
v_call: TRBV25-1; clone_size: .; j_call: TRBJ2-7; d_call: .; cdr3_aa: CATRLEFSSYEQYF; cdr3_nt: TGTGCCACCCGCCTAGAGTTCAGCTCCTACGAGCAGTACTTC
v_call: TRBV2; clone_size: .; j_call: TRBJ1-5; d_call: .; cdr3_aa: CASSIPGPQHF; cdr3_nt: TGTGCCAGCAGTATACCGGGGCCCCAGCATTTT
v_call: TRBV5-4; clone_size: .; j_call: TRBJ1-2; d_call: .; cdr3_aa: CASSLRLEGNYGYTF; cdr3_nt: TGTGCCAGCAGCTTGAGGTTGGAGGGAAACTATGGCTACACCTTC
v_call: TRBV6-5; clone_size: once; j_call: TRBJ1-6; d_call: TRBD1; cdr3_aa: CASSQTGGTNSPLHF; cdr3_nt: TGTGCCAGCAGTCAAACAGGGGGCACTAATTCACCCCTCCACTTT
v_call: TRBV10-3; clone_size: once; j_call: TRBJ1-4; d_call: .; cdr3_aa: CAISEGGATNEKLFF; cdr3_nt: TGTGCCATCAGTGAGGGAGGTGCAACTAATGAAAAACTGTTTTTT
v_call: TRBV27; clone_size: once; j_call: TRBJ1-1; d_call: .; cdr3_aa: CASSLGAANTEAFF; cdr3_nt: TGTGCCAGCAGTTTGGGGGCGGCGAACACTGAAGCTTTCTTT
v_call: TRBV7-9; clone_size: .; j_call: TRBJ2-3; d_call: .; cdr3_aa: CASSPPITTGDTDTQYF; cdr3_nt: TGTGCCAGCAGCCCTCCAATAACGACAGGAGACACAGATACGCAGTATTTT
v_call: TRBV18; clone_size: .; j_call: TRBJ1-6; d_call: .; cdr3_aa: CASSPTGTGDSPLHF; cdr3_nt: TGTGCCAGCTCTCCAACCGGGACCGGGGATTCACCCCTCCACTTT
v_call: TRBV27; clone_size: .; j_call: TRBJ2-1; d_call: TRBD1; cdr3_aa: CASSLYKRQGYNEQFF; cdr3_nt: TGTGCCAGCAGTTTATATAAGAGACAGGGGTACAATGAGCAGTTCTTC
v_call: TRBV15; clone_size: .; j_call: TRBJ1-1; d_call: .; cdr3_aa: CATSRGRQKAFF; cdr3_nt: TGTGCCACCAGCCGGGGACGGCAAAAGGCTTTCTTT
v_call: TRBV3-1/TRBV3-2; clone_size: .; j_call: TRBJ2-1; d_call: .; cdr3_aa: CASSRHSGGLYNEQFF; cdr3_nt: TGTGCCAGCAGCCGGCATAGCGGAGGCCTCTACAATGAGCAGTTCTTC
v_call: TRBV4-2; clone_size: .; j_call: TRBJ1-2; d_call: .; cdr3_aa: CASSPRTPNYGYTF; cdr3_nt: TGTGCCAGCAGCCCAAGGACGCCTAACTATGGCTACACCTTC
v_call: TRBV19; clone_size: .; j_call: TRBJ1-1; d_call: .; cdr3_aa: CASSSQTGNTEAFF; cdr3_nt: TGTGCCAGTAGTTCCCAGACCGGGAACACTGAAGCTTTCTTT
v_call: TRBV5-4; clone_size: .; j_call: TRBJ1-6; d_call: .; cdr3_aa: CASSLEVASPLHF; cdr3_nt: TGTGCCAGCAGCTTGGAAGTTGCCTCACCCCTCCACTTT
v_call: TRBV5-1; clone_size: .; j_call: TRBJ2-7; d_call: .; cdr3_aa: CASSRDISYEQYF; cdr3_nt: TGCGCCAGCAGCCGGGACATTTCTTACGAGCAGTACTTC
v_call: TRBV19; clone_size: few; j_call: TRBJ1-1; d_call: .; cdr3_aa: CASSMGGDTEAFF; cdr3_nt: TGTGCCAGTAGTATGGGGGGAGACACTGAAGCTTTCTTT
v_call: TRBV10-2; clone_size: .; j_call: TRBJ1-2; d_call: .; cdr3_aa: CASSESAGSYGYTF; cdr3_nt: TGCGCCAGCAGTGAGTCGGCAGGATCCTATGGCTACACCTTC
v_call: TRBV2; clone_size: .; j_call: TRBJ2-4; d_call: .; cdr3_aa: CASKAPAAGTFKAKNIQYF; cdr3_nt: TGTGCCAGCAAAGCCCCGGCGGCTGGGACTTTCAAAGCCAAAAACATTCAGTACTTC
v_call: TRBV19; clone_size: .; j_call: TRBJ1-5; d_call: .; cdr3_aa: CASSEGGGRNQPQHF; cdr3_nt: TGTGCCAGTAGTGAGGGAGGGGGAAGGAATCAGCCCCAGCATTTT
v_call: TRBV2; clone_size: .; j_call: TRBJ1-2; d_call: .; cdr3_aa: CASHRGAQGGYTF; cdr3_nt: TGTGCCAGCCACCGGGGGGCGCAGGGTGGCTACACCTTC
v_call: TRBV28; clone_size: .; j_call: TRBJ1-5; d_call: TRBD1; cdr3_aa: CASSTGQGHQPQHF; cdr3_nt: TGTGCCAGCAGTACGGGACAGGGACATCAGCCCCAGCATTTT
v_call: TRBV2; clone_size: .; j_call: TRBJ2-5; d_call: .; cdr3_aa: CASSLGAGLWETQYF; cdr3_nt: TGTGCCAGCTCTCTGGGGGCGGGGTTATGGGAGACCCAGTACTTC
v_call: TRBV6-2/TRBV6-3; clone_size: few; j_call: TRBJ2-3; d_call: .; cdr3_aa: CASSYLGDTQYF; cdr3_nt: TGTGCCAGCAGTTACTTGGGAGATACGCAGTATTTT
v_call: TRBV7-8; clone_size: .; j_call: TRBJ1-1; d_call: .; cdr3_aa: CASNKGGNTEAFF; cdr3_nt: TGTGCCAGCAATAAGGGAGGGAACACTGAAGCTTTCTTT
v_call: TRBV4-3; clone_size: .; j_call: TRBJ1-2; d_call: .; cdr3_aa: CASSPRGRDYGYTF; cdr3_nt: TGCGCCAGCAGCCCCCGTGGGAGGGACTATGGCTACACCTTC
v_call: TRBV2; clone_size: .; j_call: TRBJ1-3; d_call: .; cdr3_aa: CARRKASGNTIYF; cdr3_nt: TGTGCCAGAAGGAAGGCCTCTGGAAACACCATATATTTT
v_call: TRBV5-1; clone_size: .; j_call: TRBJ2-2; d_call: .; cdr3_aa: CASRVYHTGELFF; cdr3_nt: TGCGCCAGCAGAGTCTATCACACCGGGGAGCTGTTTTTT
v_call: TRBV29-1; clone_size: .; j_call: TRBJ1-5; d_call: .; cdr3_aa: CSVELGGGQPQHF; cdr3_nt: TGCAGCGTTGAATTGGGGGGTGGGCAGCCCCAGCATTTT
v_call: TRBV19; clone_size: .; j_call: TRBJ2-7; d_call: .; cdr3_aa: CASSIKGSIGEQYF; cdr3_nt: TGTGCCAGTAGTATTAAAGGATCGATCGGCGAGCAGTACTTC
v_call: TRBV27; clone_size: .; j_call: TRBJ2-7; d_call: TRBD1; cdr3_aa: CASSRTGPYEQYF; cdr3_nt: TGTGCCAGCAGTAGGACAGGCCCCTACGAGCAGTACTTC
v_call: TRBV21-1; clone_size: .; j_call: TRBJ2-6; d_call: .; cdr3_aa: CASSTLTGAGSGANVLTF; cdr3_nt: TGTGCCAGCAGCACCCTGACAGGGGCCGGCTCTGGGGCCAACGTCCTGACTTTC
v_call: TRBV18; clone_size: .; j_call: TRBJ1-4; d_call: .; cdr3_aa: CASSPPGGIANEKLFF; cdr3_nt: TGTGCCAGCTCACCACCGGGGGGGATCGCTAATGAAAAACTGTTTTTT
v_call: TRBV2; clone_size: .; j_call: TRBJ1-5; d_call: TRBD1; cdr3_aa: CASSVGTASGQPQHF; cdr3_nt: TGTGCCAGCAGTGTTGGGACAGCCTCGGGTCAGCCCCAGCATTTT
v_call: TRBV2; clone_size: .; j_call: TRBJ1-1; d_call: .; cdr3_aa: CASSEENTEAFF; cdr3_nt: TGTGCCAGCAGTGAAGAGAACACTGAAGCTTTCTTT
v_call: TRBV3-1/TRBV3-2; clone_size: .; j_call: TRBJ1-2; d_call: .; cdr3_aa: CASSQDVRDVGYGYTF; cdr3_nt: TGTGCCAGCAGCCAAGATGTGCGGGATGTTGGCTATGGCTACACCTTC
v_call: TRBV6-2/TRBV6-3; clone_size: .; j_call: TRBJ1-5; d_call: .; cdr3_aa: CASSAINQPQHF; cdr3_nt: TGTGCCAGCAGTGCTATCAATCAGCCCCAGCATTTT
v_call: TRBV27; clone_size: .; j_call: TRBJ1-2; d_call: .; cdr3_aa: CASSSLGMKGRGYTF; cdr3_nt: TGTGCCAGCAGTTCCTTAGGGATGAAAGGGCGAGGCTACACCTTC
v_call: TRBV4-1; clone_size: .; j_call: TRBJ1-2; d_call: .; cdr3_aa: CASSQDFNLRAYGYTF; cdr3_nt: TGCGCCAGCAGCCAAGATTTTAACTTGCGGGCATATGGCTACACCTTC
v_call: TRBV27; clone_size: .; j_call: TRBJ1-5; d_call: TRBD1; cdr3_aa: CASQDRKNQPQHF; cdr3_nt: TGTGCCAGCCAGGACAGGAAGAATCAGCCCCAGCATTTT
v_call: TRBV14; clone_size: .; j_call: TRBJ1-4; d_call: .; cdr3_aa: CASSQDDWNEKLFF; cdr3_nt: TGTGCCAGCAGCCAAGATGACTGGAATGAAAAACTGTTTTTT